The 3 T cell receptor beta chains presented below share a single source sample, sequenced in a study of blood T cell repertoires in COVID-19. This table comes from immunoSEQ multiplex PCR, and its TCRdb copy is limited to in-frame clones, with some not included. The sample shows roughly 140,000 clones, about 80% of them seen only once. The sequencing sample was made of peripheral blood. These receptors were collected from a man between 65 and 79 years old with acute or convalescent COVID-19.

The rearrangement uses TRBV5-1 and TRBJ2-1; possible D gene TRBD2, 6 bases. The CDR3 sequence is 16 residues long. Germline-derived CDR1 and CDR2 are SGHRS and YFSETQ. The ends were cut back, 2 bases at V and 4 bases at J, with 16 bases in the middle. The CDR3 loop is CASSFVVAEPYNEQFF. For the CDR3, the DNA is TGCGCCAGCAGCTTTGTGGTAGCGGAGCCATACAATGAGCAGTTCTTC.

This clone appeared a single time. This chain joins TRBV5-8 and TRBJ2-7, with 8 bases lining up with TRBD1. This CDR3 is built from 16 residues. Unmatched junction bases numbered 16, after V lost 4 bases and J lost 7 bases. In germline, CDR1 is SGHTS, CDR2 YDEGEE. This chain's CDR3 is CASSPGWDRTGGEQYF. CDR3 DNA sequence: TGTGCCAGCAGCCCTGGTTGGGACAGGACTGGAGGAGAGCAGTACTTC.

This rearrangement joins TRBV14 to TRBJ2-1; TRBD1 matches 9 bases. This CDR3 has 16 amino acids. In germline, CDR1 is SGHDN, CDR2 FVKESK. V gave up 2 bases and J gave up 2 bases; unmatched junction bases: 4. CDR3 sequence: CASSQFRDRAYNEQFF. The CDR3 DNA is TGTGCCAGCAGCCAATTCCGGGACAGGGCCTACAATGAGCAGTTCTTC.